This T cell receptor (beta chain) was recovered during a study of response to subunit inactivated influenza vaccine. Overall study results and limits: The authors proposed limited new T cell recruitment per seasonal influenza vaccination.

TCRdb independently ran MiXCR on the RT-PCR reads; one entry per CDR3 protein. This sample has around 750,000 distinct CDR3 sequences, with around 21% found just once. Comments on this clonotype: As yet, its antigen is unknown.

Trimming took 4 bases from V and 6 from J, leaving 7 bases between them. Per the germline V gene, CDR1 is MDHEN and CDR2 is SYDVKM. CDR3 size: 11 residues. The sample here was PBMCs from blood, taken more than 4 days after vaccination. The gene calls are TRBV28 and TRBJ2-7; maybe TRBD2 (6 bases). The receptor was isolated from a man over 45 who received an inactivated influenza vaccine. In nucleotides, the CDR3 is TGTGCCAGCAGTTGGCGGGGCGAGCAGTACTTC. Protein: CASSWRGEQYF.